The 13 T cell receptor beta chains below all came from one sample that was sequenced in a study of CD8 T cells in ankylosing spondylitis. One entry per CDR3 protein, called by TCRdb with MiXCR from the 5' RACE reads. Among fewer than 400,000 distinct CDR3 sequences listed, approximately 8% were seen once. These receptors lack a known antigen. Study findings and constraints: There was a TCR beta motif, made of fewer than 10 highly homologous variants, that appeared characteristic of ankylosing spondylitis blood.

The sequencing input was blood, either unsorted or a sorted T cell fraction (not recorded which). Source of these receptors: a male donor with ankylosing spondylitis.

There are a few counts of this clonotype. The rearrangement joins TRBV4-3 to TRBJ2-2; TRBD2 matches at 11 bases. The CDR3 spans 16 residues. Germline V gene lookup returns CDR1 LGHNA and CDR2 YSLEER. Trimming took 3 bases from V and 4 from J; bases not matched to a gene: 4. CDR3 in amino acids: CASSQLAGGGTGELFF. Written as DNA, the CDR3 is TGCGCCAGCAGCCAGTTAGCGGGAGGGGGCACCGGGGAGCTGTTTTTT.

The sample holds a few counts of this clonotype. The chain combines TRBV7-3 with TRBJ2-2; D is perhaps TRBD1 or TRBD2 (5 bases each). The CDR3 is 15 residues long. Looked up from germline, CDR1 is SGHTA and CDR2 is FQGTGA. V lost 3 bases and J lost 7, with 15 bases in between. The CDR3 DNA is TGTGCCAGCAGCTTGGACGGGGCTCAGGTCGGGGAGCTGTTTTTT. As protein: CASSLDGAQVGELFF.

The V call is TRBV9, the J call TRBJ2-1; TRBD2 agrees at 12 bases. CDR1 and CDR2 from the germline V gene are SGDLS and YYNGEE. The CDR3 consists of 18 residues. J was trimmed by 9 bases and V by 3 bases; bases with no gene match: 16. The CDR3 loop reads CASSAASGRVIIGGEQFF. The CDR3, as DNA: TGTGCCAGCAGCGCGGCTAGCGGGAGGGTAATTATTGGGGGTGAGCAGTTCTTC.

This clonotype has a handful of counts. The V gene is TRBV10-3, the J gene TRBJ1-2, with D possibly TRBD1 on 6 matching bases. Germline CDR1 ENHRY, CDR2 SYGVKD. This CDR3 is built from 12 residues. Trimming shortened V by 6 bases and J by 8 bases, and 13 bases separated the two germline ends. CDR3 in DNA: TGTGCCATCAGCGCTCAGGGGTACGGCTACACCTTC. Its translation is CAISAQGYGYTF.

The table lists this clonotype with many counts. V usage is TRBV12-3 or TRBV12-4 and J usage is TRBJ1-6; D gene uncertain. There are 13 residues in the CDR3. V was clipped by 2 bases and J by 7 bases, with 6 bases between them. CDR3 region: CASSLTDNSPLHF. The CDR3, as DNA: TGTGCCAGCAGTTTAACAGACAATTCACCCCTCCACTTT.

This clonotype was counted only a few times. For the CDR3, the DNA is TGTGCCAGCAGCCAAGTAGCGGGAGGGACCGGGGAGCTGTTTTTT. This sequence encodes CASSQVAGGTGELFF. The gene calls are TRBV4-2 and TRBJ2-2; 11 bases are shared with TRBD2. CDR3 size: 15 residues. Germline V lookup: CDR1 LGHNA, CDR2 YNFKEQ. After removal of 1 base from V and 5 bases from J, the junction contained 0 bases not matched to a gene.

This clonotype was counted many times. The gene calls are TRBV12-3 or TRBV12-4 and TRBJ1-2; D unclear. The CDR3 totals 11 residues. Trimming shortened V by 6 bases and J by 8 bases, and 10 bases separated the two germline ends. The CDR3 bases are TGTGCCAGCAGCCGGGGTTCCGGCTACACCTTC. Translating it yields CASSRGSGYTF.

This clonotype turned up a few times. J is TRBJ1-1 and V is TRBV18; possible D gene TRBD1, 5 bases. The CDR3 extends over 17 amino acids. CDR1 and CDR2 (germline): KGHSH, LQKENI. V gave up 0 bases and J gave up 2 bases, with 16 bases separating them. The CDR3 loop reads CASSPPGVRGPNTEAFF. For the CDR3, the DNA is TGTGCCAGCTCACCACCGGGGGTGAGGGGCCCCAACACTGAAGCTTTCTTT.

V gene TRBV7-2 combines with J gene TRBJ2-3, with D maybe TRBD2 (6 bases). The CDR3 spans 14 residues. Germline V gene data show CDR1 as SGHTA and CDR2 as FQGNSA. V lost 5 bases and J 4 bases, leaving 13 bases between the germline ends. The CDR3 protein is CASSTRLGADTQYF. The DNA of the CDR3 is TGTGCCAGCAGCACCCGACTAGGGGCAGATACGCAGTATTTT.

This clonotype was seen a handful of times. V is TRBV20-1 and J is TRBJ2-1; maybe TRBD2 (7 bases). Germline V CDR1 and CDR2: DFQATT, SNEGSKA (reference sequence). The CDR3 is 14 residues long. V was shortened by 5 bases and J by 7 bases, with 18 bases between the two germline ends. The DNA of the CDR3 is TGCAGTGCTGGACCGGGGAGGGGGTGGAATGAGCAGTTCTTC. This translates into CSAGPGRGWNEQFF.

V gene TRBV28 combines with J gene TRBJ2-7; D gene ambiguous. V was shortened by 7 bases and J by 7 bases, with 26 bases between the two germline ends. Germline assignment: CDR1 MDHEN and CDR2 SYDVKM. The CDR3 is 16 residues long. CDR3 coding DNA: TGTGCCAGCAACACTGCCGGACGCCGACTCTACTCTGAGCAGTACTTC. It yields the protein CASNTAGRRLYSEQYF. Full variable domain (rest looked up from reference TRBV28 and TRBJ2-7): DVKVTQSSRYLVKRTGEKVFLECVQDMDHENMFWYRQDPGLGLRLIYFSYDVKMKEKGDIPEGYSVSREKKERFSLILESASTNQTSMYLCASNTAGRRLYSEQYFGPGTRLTVT.

The chain has TRBV6-2 or TRBV6-3 and TRBJ2-7; 14 nucleotides agree with TRBD2. The J segment lost 5 bases and the V segment lost 6 bases, leaving 6 bases of the junction unmatched. Germline V CDR1 and CDR2: MNHEY, SVGEGT. The CDR3 loop spans 15 amino acids. The CDR3: CASRPGLAGADEQYF. The DNA of the CDR3 is TGTGCCAGCAGACCGGGACTAGCGGGAGCCGACGAGCAGTACTTC.

The table lists this clonotype with many counts. The V gene is TRBV3-1, the J gene TRBJ1-1; D is uncertain. Trimming cost V 1 base and J 6 bases, with 12 bases left between them. The germline CDR1 and CDR2 sequences are LGHDT and YNNKEL (reference sequence). The CDR3 spans 14 residues. The CDR3 spells CASSQGRSGAEAFF. In DNA, the CDR3 is TGTGCCAGCAGCCAAGGTCGCAGCGGGGCTGAAGCTTTCTTT.